These 6 T cell receptor beta chains share one sample of origin, sequenced in a study of cytomegalovirus exposure and HLA in healthy donors. TCRdb keeps only in-frame clones here, not all; method: immunoSEQ multiplex PCR. The repertoire holds under 200,000 clones, with nearly 90% as singletons. The sample comprised PBMCs. These receptors were collected from a young man in good health and CMV-seropositive.

This chain uses TRBV5-6 with TRBJ2-3; no clear D. The CDR3 is 12 residues long. V lost 1 base and J 6 bases, leaving 6 bases between the germline ends. The V gene's germline CDR1 is SGHDT and CDR2 YYEEEE. CDR3 protein: CASSLQVDTQYF. CDR3 DNA sequence: TGTGCCAGCAGCTTGCAGGTGGATACGCAGTATTTT.

The rearrangement links TRBV19 to TRBJ2-3; 12 nucleotides line up with TRBD1. CDR3 size: 15 residues. Looked up from germline, CDR1 is LNHDA and CDR2 is SQIVND (reference sequence). Unmatched junction bases numbered 4, after V lost 3 bases and J lost 6 bases. The CDR3 bases are TGTGCCAGTAGTATCGGGACAGGGGGCCCCGATACGCAGTATTTT. As protein: CASSIGTGGPDTQYF.

V usage is TRBV28 and J usage is TRBJ2-7; TRBD2 agrees at 10 bases. Trimming at V came to 1 base and at J to 4 bases, leaving 4 bases not matched to a gene. The germline V gene encodes CDR1 MDHEN and CDR2 SYDVKM. The CDR3 runs to 15 residues. The CDR3 region has the DNA TGTGCCAGCAGTTTATTCCGACTAGCGGGTTACGAGCAGTACTTC. Translating gives CASSLFRLAGYEQYF.

This chain links TRBV7-9 with TRBJ2-7; possible D gene TRBD2, 5 bases. CDR1 SEHNR and CDR2 FQNEAQ come from the germline V gene (reference sequence). With 5 bases removed from V and 2 bases from J, the gap between germline ends came to 13 bases. The CDR3 length is 14 residues. For the CDR3, the DNA is TGTGCCAGCAGCCCTCAAGCGGCTCCCTACGAGCAGTACTTC. This sequence encodes CASSPQAAPYEQYF.

The chain recombines TRBV4-1 with TRBJ2-1, with D unresolved. The germline V gene encodes CDR1 MGHRA and CDR2 YSYEKL. V was trimmed by 0 bases and J by 4 bases, leaving 10 bases between them. This CDR3 has 15 residues. CDR3 protein: CASSQDRLEYNEQFF. The DNA of the CDR3 is TGCGCCAGCAGCCAAGATAGACTTGAGTACAATGAGCAGTTCTTC.

This chain links TRBV6-5 with TRBJ1-2; D is possibly TRBD1 (5 bases). Germline V lookup: CDR1 MNHEY, CDR2 SVGAGI. Trimming cost V 0 bases and J 8 bases, with 10 bases left between them. The CDR3 has 13 amino acids. The CDR3 here is CASSYSPRGGYTF. Written as DNA, the CDR3 is TGTGCCAGCAGTTACTCCCCTAGGGGAGGCTACACCTTC.